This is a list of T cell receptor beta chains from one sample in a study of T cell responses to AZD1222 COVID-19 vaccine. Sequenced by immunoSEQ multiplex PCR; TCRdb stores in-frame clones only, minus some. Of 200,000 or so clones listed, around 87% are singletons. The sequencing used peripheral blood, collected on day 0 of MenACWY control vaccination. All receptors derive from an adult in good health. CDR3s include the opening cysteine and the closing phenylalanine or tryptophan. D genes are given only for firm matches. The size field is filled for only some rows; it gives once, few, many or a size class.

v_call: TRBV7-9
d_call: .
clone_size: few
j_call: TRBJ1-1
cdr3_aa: CASSLLTGNTEAFF
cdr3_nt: TGTGCCAGCAGCTTATTGACGGGGAACACTGAAGCTTTCTTT

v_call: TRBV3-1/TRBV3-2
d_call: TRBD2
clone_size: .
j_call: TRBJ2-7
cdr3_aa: CASSLLAGGSSYEQYF
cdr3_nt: TGTGCCAGCAGCCTCCTAGCGGGAGGCTCCTCCTACGAGCAGTACTTC

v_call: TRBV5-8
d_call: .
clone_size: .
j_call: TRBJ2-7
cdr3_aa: CASSMEGGNEQYF
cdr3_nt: TGTGCCAGCAGCATGGAGGGGGGGAACGAGCAGTACTTC

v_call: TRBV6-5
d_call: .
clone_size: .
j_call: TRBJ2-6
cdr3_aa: CATTPDSGANVLTF
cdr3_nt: TGTGCCACCACACCTGACTCTGGGGCCAACGTCCTGACTTTC

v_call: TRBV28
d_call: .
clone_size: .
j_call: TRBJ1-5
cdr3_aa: CASSSSINQPQHF
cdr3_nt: TGTGCCAGCAGTTCCTCAATCAATCAGCCCCAGCATTTT

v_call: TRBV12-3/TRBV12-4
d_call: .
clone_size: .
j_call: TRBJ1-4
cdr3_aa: CASSRDLDEKLFF
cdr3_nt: TGTGCCAGCAGTCGTGATCTAGATGAAAAACTGTTTTTT

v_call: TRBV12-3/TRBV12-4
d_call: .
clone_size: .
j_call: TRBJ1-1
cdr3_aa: CASRSGVVTEAFF
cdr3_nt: TGTGCCAGCAGGTCAGGGGTGGTAACTGAAGCTTTCTTT

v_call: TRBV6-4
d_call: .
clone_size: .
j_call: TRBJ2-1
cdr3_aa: CASSDSDGEYNEQFF
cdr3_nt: TGTGCCAGCAGTGACTCGGACGGTGAATACAATGAGCAGTTCTTC

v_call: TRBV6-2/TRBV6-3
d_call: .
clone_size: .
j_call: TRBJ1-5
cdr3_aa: CASSRDLEGNQPQHF
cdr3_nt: TGTGCCAGCAGCAGGGACCTGGAAGGGAATCAGCCCCAGCATTTT

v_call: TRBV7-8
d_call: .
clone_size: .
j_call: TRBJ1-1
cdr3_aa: CASSLGIGNTEAFF
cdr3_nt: TGTGCCAGCAGCTTAGGGATAGGGAACACTGAAGCTTTCTTT

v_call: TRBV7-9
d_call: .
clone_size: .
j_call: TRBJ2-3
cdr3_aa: CASSLGAGIRADTQYF
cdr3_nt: TGTGCCAGCAGCTTAGGGGCCGGGATCCGGGCGGATACGCAGTATTTT

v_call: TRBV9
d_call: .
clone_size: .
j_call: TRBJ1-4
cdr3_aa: CASSVVAGGSEKLFF
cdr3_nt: TGTGCCAGCAGCGTAGTAGCTGGGGGCAGTGAAAAACTGTTTTTT

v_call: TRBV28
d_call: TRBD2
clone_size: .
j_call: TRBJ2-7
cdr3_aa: CASSLFGTSGSYEQYF
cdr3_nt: TGTGCCAGCAGTTTATTTGGGACTAGCGGATCCTACGAGCAGTACTTC

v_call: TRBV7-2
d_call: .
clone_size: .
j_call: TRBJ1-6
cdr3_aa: CASSQRDTANNSPLHF
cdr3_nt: TGTGCCAGCAGCCAAAGGGACACCGCCAATAATTCACCCCTCCACTTT

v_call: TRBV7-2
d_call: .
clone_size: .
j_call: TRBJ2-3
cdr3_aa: CASSLELPTDTQYF
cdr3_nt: TGTGCCAGCAGCTTAGAGCTCCCCACAGATACGCAGTATTTT

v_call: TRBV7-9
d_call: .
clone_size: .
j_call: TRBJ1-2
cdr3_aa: CASSSPGSTNYGYTF
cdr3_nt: TGTGCCAGCAGCTCCCCGGGATCCACTAACTATGGCTACACCTTC

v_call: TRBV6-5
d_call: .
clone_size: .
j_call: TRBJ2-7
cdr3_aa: CASTRGTEQYF
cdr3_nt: TGTGCCAGCACACGTGGGACCGAGCAGTACTTC

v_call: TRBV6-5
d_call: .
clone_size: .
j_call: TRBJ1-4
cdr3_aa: CASSFTATNEKLFF
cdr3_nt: TGTGCCAGCAGTTTTACAGCAACTAATGAAAAACTGTTTTTT

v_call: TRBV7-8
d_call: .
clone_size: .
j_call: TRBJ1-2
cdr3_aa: CASSLALYREGGYTF
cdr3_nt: TGTGCCAGCAGCTTAGCCCTCTACAGGGAAGGGGGCTACACCTTC

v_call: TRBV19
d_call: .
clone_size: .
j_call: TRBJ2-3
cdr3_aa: CASSKGGQFTDTQYF
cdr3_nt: TGTGCCAGTAGTAAGGGAGGACAGTTCACAGATACGCAGTATTTT

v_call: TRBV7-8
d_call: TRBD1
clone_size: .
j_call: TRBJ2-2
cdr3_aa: CASSRTTGGAGELFF
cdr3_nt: TGTGCCAGCAGCCGTACGACAGGGGGGGCCGGGGAGCTGTTTTTT

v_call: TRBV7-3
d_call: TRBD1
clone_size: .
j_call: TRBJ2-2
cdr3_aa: CASSSGQGTGELFF
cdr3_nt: TGTGCCAGCAGCTCTGGACAGGGGACCGGGGAGCTGTTTTTT

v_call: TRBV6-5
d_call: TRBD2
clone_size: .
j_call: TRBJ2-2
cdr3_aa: CATPVAGRGTGELFF
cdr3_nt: TGTGCCACCCCGGTAGCGGGACGGGGCACCGGGGAGCTGTTTTTT

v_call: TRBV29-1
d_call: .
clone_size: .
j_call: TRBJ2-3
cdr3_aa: CSAGATGGPTDTQYF
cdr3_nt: TGCAGCGCTGGGGCAACTGGGGGACCCACAGATACGCAGTATTTT

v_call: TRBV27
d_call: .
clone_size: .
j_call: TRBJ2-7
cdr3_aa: CASSLSRAYEQYF
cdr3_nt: TGTGCCAGCAGTTTATCCCGGGCCTACGAGCAGTACTTC

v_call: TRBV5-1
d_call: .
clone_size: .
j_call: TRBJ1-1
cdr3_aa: CASSREGGYTEAFF
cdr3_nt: TGCGCCAGCAGCCGTGAGGGGGGCTATACTGAAGCTTTCTTT

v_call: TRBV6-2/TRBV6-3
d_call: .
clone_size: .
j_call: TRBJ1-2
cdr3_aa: CASSWRGVNYGYTF
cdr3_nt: TGTGCCAGCAGTTGGAGGGGGGTCAACTATGGCTACACCTTC

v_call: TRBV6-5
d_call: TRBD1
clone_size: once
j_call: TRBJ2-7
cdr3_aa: CASKNRGDSYEQYF
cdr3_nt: TGTGCCAGCAAAAACAGGGGCGACTCCTACGAGCAGTACTTC

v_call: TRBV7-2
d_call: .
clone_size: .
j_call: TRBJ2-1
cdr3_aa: CASSLTNDNEQFF
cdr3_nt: TGTGCCAGCAGCTTAACGAACGACAATGAGCAGTTCTTC

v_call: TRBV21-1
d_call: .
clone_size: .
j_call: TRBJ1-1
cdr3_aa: CARWTQGGDTEAFF
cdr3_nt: TGTGCCAGGTGGACACAGGGTGGAGACACTGAAGCTTTCTTT

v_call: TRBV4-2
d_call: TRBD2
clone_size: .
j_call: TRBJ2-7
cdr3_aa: CASSQDQLAGNEQYF
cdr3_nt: TGTGCCAGCAGCCAAGATCAACTAGCGGGGAACGAGCAGTACTTC

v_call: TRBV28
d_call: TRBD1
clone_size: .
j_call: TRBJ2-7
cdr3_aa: CASSLRGRIYEQYF
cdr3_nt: TGTGCCAGCAGTCTGAGGGGGCGCATCTACGAGCAGTACTTC

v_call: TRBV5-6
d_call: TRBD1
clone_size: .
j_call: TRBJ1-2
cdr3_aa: CASSLDRRTGGYGYTF
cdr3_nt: TGTGCCAGCAGCTTGGATAGAAGGACAGGGGGCTATGGCTACACCTTC

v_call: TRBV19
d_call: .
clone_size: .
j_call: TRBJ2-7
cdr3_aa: CASSIKPRLRNEQYF
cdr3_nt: TGTGCCAGTAGTATAAAACCCAGGCTAAGGAACGAGCAGTACTTC

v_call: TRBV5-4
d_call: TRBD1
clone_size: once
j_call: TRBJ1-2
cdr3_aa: CASSLPPGQGNGYTF
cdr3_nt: TGTGCCAGCAGCTTACCCCCGGGACAGGGAAATGGCTACACCTTC

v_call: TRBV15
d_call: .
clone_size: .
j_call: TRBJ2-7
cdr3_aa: CATTRSAGAEQYF
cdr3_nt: TGTGCCACCACCCGTAGTGCGGGGGCCGAGCAGTACTTC

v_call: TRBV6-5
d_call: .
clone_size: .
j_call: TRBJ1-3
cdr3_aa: CASRAGPSGNTIYF
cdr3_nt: TGTGCCAGCCGGGCAGGGCCCTCTGGAAACACCATATATTTT